These 28 T cell receptor beta chains were sequenced from one sample in a study of T cell clonality in common variable immunodeficiency. Libraries were prepared by immunoSEQ multiplex PCR; TCRdb keeps only in-frame clonotypes and omits some of them. The sample is made up of approximately 58,000 clones, none counted only once. Sequencing was carried out using peripheral blood mononuclear cells. These receptor sequences come from a person aged 18 to 69 in good health.

This clone was counted many times. The missing CDR3 end, 3 residues past where the read stops, is filled in from the germline J gene. The rearrangement joins TRBV28 to TRBJ2-1, with D unresolved. The CDR3 contains 16 residues. Germline V gene sequence: CDR1 MDHEN, CDR2 SYDVKM. Trimming took off 4 bases at V and 6 bases at J, with 19 bases between the two ends. This CDR3 reads CASSSLTPINFNEQFF. Incomplete CDR3 DNA: TGTGCCAGCAGTTCCCTGACACCGATAAACTTCAATGAG. Filled out from reference TRBV28 and TRBJ2-1, the complete variable domain reads DVKVTQSSRYLVKRTGEKVFLECVQDMDHENMFWYRQDPGLGLRLIYFSYDVKMKEKGDIPEGYSVSREKKERFSLILESASTNQTSMYLCASSSLTPINFNEQFFGPGTRLTVL.

This clone was detected many times. CDR3 protein: CSASGNTGELFF. The sequenced part of the CDR3 DNA is TGCAGTGCTAGCGGGAACACCGGGGAG. The chain uses TRBV20-1 and TRBJ2-2, with unresolved D. Coverage ceases 3 residues before the CDR3 finishes, and the germline J gene fills in the end. The CDR3 is 12 amino acids. Trimming shortened V by 3 bases and J by 1 base, and 3 bases separated the two germline ends. Germline-derived CDR1 and CDR2 are DFQATT and SNEGSKA (reference sequence).

This clone appeared many times. The read terminates 3 residues ahead of where the CDR3 ends, so the germline J gene completes it. The chain uses TRBV20-1 and TRBJ2-2; D is possibly TRBD1 (6 bases). Germline V lookup: CDR1 DFQATT, CDR2 SNEGSKA (reference sequence). This CDR3 has 13 amino acids. The V gene lost 3 bases and the J gene lost 6 bases, with 11 bases spanning the gap. The sequenced CDR3 bases are TGCAGTGCTAGCTCCACAGGGTCCGGGGAG. Protein: CSASSTGSGE. The full CDR3 protein is CSASSTGSGELFF.

This clone occurred many times. The CDR3 goes on 3 residues after the read ends, and that part is filled in from the germline J gene. This chain links TRBV5-1 with TRBJ1-3; D perhaps matches TRBD1 (5 bases). The CDR3 consists of 15 residues. In germline, CDR1 is SGHRS, CDR2 YFSETQ. The V end lost 0 bases, the J end lost 4 bases, and 11 bases lay between the germline ends. CDR3 residues: CASSLGQPGGNTIYF. The CDR3 DNA, read in part, is TGCGCCAGCAGCTTGGGACAGCCGGGAGGAAACACC. Full variable domain (rest looked up from reference TRBV5-1 and TRBJ1-3): KAGVTQTPRYLIKTRGQQVTLSCSPISGHRSVSWYQQTPGQGLQFLFEYFSETQRNKGNFPGRFSGRQFSNSRSEMNVSTLELGDSALYLCASSLGQPGGNTIYFGEGSWLTVV.

At least ten counts were recorded for this clone. The read terminates 3 residues before the CDR3 end, so the remaining end is supplied by the germline J gene. This chain joins TRBV30 and TRBJ2-1; 9 bases map to TRBD2. The CDR3 extends over 18 amino acids. V trimming: 1 base; J trimming: 4 bases; junction bases outside the gene matches: 14. Germline V gene sequence: CDR1 GTSNPN, CDR2 SVGIG (reference sequence). CDR3 DNA (partial): TGTGCCTGGAGTGGAGTGCGTAGCGGGAGCCTTAGTTACAATGAG. Its protein is CAWSGVRSGSLSYNE. In full, the CDR3 is CAWSGVRSGSLSYNEQFF.

This clone was seen repeatedly, ten times or more. The observed sequence ends 3 residues before the CDR3 terminus, with the missing tail filled in from the germline J gene. The chain has TRBV19 and TRBJ1-5; 8 bases match TRBD1. The trim removed 7 bases at V and 7 bases at J, leaving 6 bases unmatched. Germline V lookup: CDR1 LNHDA, CDR2 SQIVND (reference sequence). The CDR3 has 13 residues. The CDR3: CASKDREEQPQHF. Incomplete CDR3 DNA: TGTGCCAGTAAGGACAGGGAGGAACAGCCC.

This clone was counted ten times or more. Sequencing ends 3 residues short of the CDR3 end; the germline J gene provides the rest. The chain has TRBV27 and TRBJ1-1; D not resolved. From germline, CDR1 is MNHEY and CDR2 SMNVEV (reference sequence). V was trimmed by 4 bases and J by 4 bases, leaving 4 bases between them. The CDR3 consists of 11 residues. The sequenced CDR3 bases are TGTGCCAGCAGTTCATTCACTGAA. It codes for CASSSFTE. The whole CDR3 is CASSSFTEAFF.

This clone came up many times. The CDR3 end lies 3 residues beyond the end of the read and is filled in from the germline J gene. The chain links TRBV19 to TRBJ1-1, with a weak D call TRBD1 (5 bases). Trimming cost V 6 bases and J 1 base, with 9 bases left between them. This CDR3 region has 13 residues. CDR1 and CDR2 (germline): LNHDA, SQIVND (reference sequence). The covered CDR3 bases are TGTGCCAGTAGCAACGACAGGAACACTGAA. Its protein product is CASSNDRNTE. The whole CDR3 sequence is CASSNDRNTEAFF.

This clone was detected ten times or more. The CDR3 end lies 3 residues beyond the end of the read and is filled in from the germline J gene. The gene calls are TRBV6-2 or TRBV6-3 and TRBJ2-7; 11 positions match TRBD1. Germline lookup yields CDR1 MNHEY and CDR2 SVGEGT. V dropped 5 bases and J dropped 5; count of bases not matched to a gene: 5. CDR3 length: 14 amino acids. The sequenced CDR3 bases are TGTGCCAGCAGTACCGGACAGGGGGCCAACGAG. The encoded protein is CASSTGQGANE. The complete CDR3 protein is CASSTGQGANEQYF.

This clone was observed at least ten times. The read halts 3 residues ahead of the CDR3 end, with the missing end drawn from the germline J gene. The chain uses TRBV19 and TRBJ2-1, with 9 bases lining up with TRBD2. The CDR3 runs to 14 residues. V gave up 6 bases and J gave up 4 bases; unmatched junction bases: 4. The germline gives CDR1 LNHDA, CDR2 SQIVND (reference sequence). This CDR3 is CASRAGGWYNEQFF. The sequenced CDR3 bases are TGTGCCAGTAGAGCGGGAGGTTGGTACAATGAG.

Many counts were recorded for this clone. From the germline J gene comes the end of the CDR3, since the read stops 3 residues before it. The genes are TRBV19 and TRBJ2-2, with 7 bases identical to TRBD1. The germline CDR1 and CDR2 sequences are LNHDA and SQIVND (reference sequence). V shed 2 bases, J shed 4 bases, and the junction held 7 bases outside the gene matches. The CDR3 runs to 16 residues. The covered CDR3 bases are TGTGCCAGTAGTATACAGAGGGGGCGAGGCACCGGGGAG. Its translation: CASSIQRGRGTGE. The whole CDR3 protein is CASSIQRGRGTGELFF.

This clone was found many times. The read finishes 3 residues shy of the CDR3 end, and the germline J gene is used to complete it. The genes are TRBV28 and TRBJ1-5, with D hard to call. V was shortened by 7 bases and J by 3 bases, with 7 bases between the two germline ends. Germline V CDR1 and CDR2: MDHEN, SYDVKM. The CDR3 runs to 12 residues. The CDR3 sequence: CASNLLNQPQHF. The covered CDR3 bases are TGTGCCAGCAATCTCCTCAATCAGCCC.

This clone was counted many times. The sequence runs out 3 residues before the end of the CDR3; the remainder is reconstructed from the germline J gene. The chain is built from TRBV5-6 and TRBJ1-5; TRBD1 aligns across 8 bases. V lost 3 bases to trimming and J lost 4 bases; unmatched junction nucleotides: 6. The V gene's germline CDR1 is SGHDT and CDR2 YYEEEE. The CDR3 contains 15 residues. The part of the CDR3 DNA that was read is TGTGCCAGCAGCTCGATCCGGGACAGGAATCAGCCC. It translates to CASSSIRDRNQP. The full CDR3 protein is CASSSIRDRNQPQHF.

This clone was seen a handful of times. Germline is not matched at one junction end, which may reflect a read error. From the germline J gene comes the end of the CDR3, since the read stops 3 residues before it. The genes are TRBV7-9 and TRBJ2-3, with D possibly matching TRBD2 (5 bases). Per germline, CDR1 SEHNR and CDR2 FQNEAQ (reference sequence). The CDR3 loop spans 15 amino acids. The CDR3 reads CSSSLEGYEMETQYF. The CDR3 DNA, read in part, is TGTTCCAGCAGCTTAGAGGGCTATGAGATGGAGACG.

Ten or more counts support this clone. The DNA ends 3 residues before the CDR3 does, and the rest of the CDR3 is filled in from the germline J gene. The chain joins TRBV28 to TRBJ1-5; tentatively, D is TRBD1 (6 bases). Germline CDR1 is MDHEN and CDR2 is SYDVKM. This CDR3 has 14 residues. V lost 3 bases and J lost 4, with 10 bases in between. Here the CDR3 reads CASSFLGTNQPQHF. The sequenced CDR3 bases are TGTGCCAGCAGTTTTCTCGGGACAAATCAGCCC.

This clone came up many times. The read ends 3 residues shy of where the CDR3 ends; the end is completed using the germline J gene. The chain has TRBV20-1 and TRBJ1-1, with D perhaps TRBD1 (6 bases). Germline V gives CDR1 DFQATT, CDR2 SNEGSKA (reference sequence). The length of the CDR3 is 15 residues. The ends were cut back, 6 bases at V and 0 bases at J, with 17 bases in the middle. The CDR3 bases that were read are TGCAGTGCGAAAGGGTGGACAGCCATGAACACTGAA. Its translation: CSAKGWTAMNTE. The entire CDR3 protein is CSAKGWTAMNTEAFF.

At least ten counts were recorded for this clone. The CDR3 goes on 3 residues after the read ends, and that part is filled in from the germline J gene. This chain links TRBV19 with TRBJ1-2; D perhaps matches TRBD1 (6 bases). The V end was cut by 7 bases, the J end by 0 bases, with 12 bases between. Germline V gene data show CDR1 as LNHDA and CDR2 as SQIVND (reference sequence). The CDR3 is 14 residues long. The sequenced part of the CDR3 DNA is TGTGCCAGTACCCCACAGGGACCTAACTATGGC. Protein sequence: CASTPQGPNYG. The entire CDR3 is CASTPQGPNYGYTF.

At least ten counts were recorded for this clone. The read comes to an end 3 residues before the CDR3 does, leaving the germline J gene to fill in the end. The chain has TRBV6-1 and TRBJ2-2; no firm D call. CDR1 MNHNS and CDR2 SASEGT come from the germline V gene. The CDR3 is 15 residues long. V was trimmed by 2 bases and J by 1 base, leaving 8 bases between them. The CDR3 reads CASSERGRNTGELFF. CDR3 bases read: TGTGCCAGCAGTGAAAGAGGCAGGAACACCGGGGAG.

Many counts were recorded for this clone. The read is 3 residues too short to cover the CDR3 end, so that end is filled in from the germline J gene. V is TRBV18 and J is TRBJ2-3; D remains unclear. V lost 5 bases to trimming and J lost 2 bases, with 17 bases between them. From germline, CDR1 is KGHSH and CDR2 LQKENI. The CDR3 is 16 residues long. The CDR3 sequence is CASSNEATSYTDTQYF. The covered CDR3 bases are TGTGCCAGCTCAAACGAGGCCACATCGTACACAGATACG.

This clone was recorded many times. The read terminates 3 residues before the CDR3 end, so the remaining end is supplied by the germline J gene. V and J are TRBV20-1 and TRBJ2-1; 8 bases are a match to TRBD1. V was pared by 6 bases and J by 9 bases, with 4 bases of the junction left unmatched. The CDR3 is 11 amino acids. In germline, CDR1 is DFQATT, CDR2 SNEGSKA (reference sequence). The CDR3 protein is CSARTGFEQFF. Incomplete CDR3 DNA: TGCAGTGCCCGGACAGGGTTTGAG.

The table lists this clone with many counts. Sequencing ends 3 residues short of the CDR3 end; the germline J gene provides the rest. The chain couples TRBV30 to TRBJ2-7, with D tentatively TRBD2 (5 bases). V dropped 4 bases and J dropped 1 base, with 8 bases sitting between them. The CDR3 totals 12 residues. Germline CDR1 reads GTSNPN; CDR2 reads SVGIG (reference sequence). CDR3 DNA (partial): TGTGCCTGGAACAGACTATCCTACGAG. Translated: CAWNRLSYE. The entire CDR3 sequence reads CAWNRLSYEQYF.

This clone showed up many times. Read sequence stops 3 residues before the CDR3 end, and the germline J gene provides the missing end. This chain joins TRBV12-3 or TRBV12-4 and TRBJ1-1, with TRBD1 identical over 8 bases. The CDR3 has 13 residues. The ends lost 5 bases at V and 5 bases at J; junction bases unmatched: 4. Incomplete CDR3 DNA: TGTGCCAGCAGTACAGGGGGAGGGACTGAA. Amino acid sequence: CASSTGGGTE. The whole CDR3 is CASSTGGGTEAFF.

This clone was observed at least ten times. The read finishes 3 residues shy of the CDR3 end, and the germline J gene is used to complete it. The rearrangement joins TRBV6-1 to TRBJ1-3; 7 positions match TRBD1. Germline CDR1 MNHNS, CDR2 SASEGT. The CDR3 sequence is 17 residues long. J lost 0 bases, V lost 6 bases, and 11 bases had no gene match. The CDR3 sequence: CASSEIRDSFSGNTIYF. The part of the CDR3 DNA that was read is TGTGCCAGCAGCGAAATTAGGGACAGTTTCTCTGGAAACACC.

At least ten counts were recorded for this clone. The read gets to within 3 residues of the CDR3 end, and the germline J gene fills in the rest. The chain combines TRBV11-2 with TRBJ2-1, with 8 bases fitting TRBD1. The CDR3 sequence is 13 residues long. V dropped 5 bases and J dropped 9; count of bases not matched to a gene: 6. Germline V gene data show CDR1 as SGHAT and CDR2 as FQNNGV. The CDR3 spells CASSALDRGEQFF. CDR3 bases read: TGTGCCAGCAGCGCACTAGACAGGGGTGAG. The whole variable domain, filled in from reference TRBV11-2 and TRBJ2-1, reads EAGVAQSPRYKIIEKRQSVAFWCNPISGHATLYWYQQILGQGPKLLIQFQNNGVVDDSQLPKDRFSAERLKGVDSTLKIQPAKLEDSAVYLCASSALDRGEQFFGPGTRLTVL.

This clone was observed at least ten times. The read ends 3 residues before the CDR3 terminus; that terminus is restored from the germline J gene. The genes are TRBV7-2 and TRBJ2-1; 7 bases match TRBD1. Germline trimming cut 5 bases from V and 8 bases from J; bases unmatched to any gene: 9. Germline CDR1 is SGHTA and CDR2 is FQGNSA. This CDR3 is 14 amino acids long. Incomplete CDR3 DNA: TGTGCCAGCAGCCGTCGGGACAGAGACCATGAG. This codes for CASSRRDRDHE. From start to end, the CDR3 is CASSRRDRDHEQFF. Filled out from reference TRBV7-2 and TRBJ2-1, the complete variable domain reads GAGVSQSPSNKVTEKGKDVELRCDPISGHTALYWYRQSLGQGLEFLIYFQGNSAPDKSGLPSDRFSAERTGGSVSTLTIQRTQQEDSAVYLCASSRRDRDHEQFFGPGTRLTVL.

Ten or more counts support this clone. From the germline J gene comes the end of the CDR3, since the read stops 3 residues before it. V and J are TRBV30 and TRBJ1-1; 7 nucleotides agree with TRBD1. The CDR3 has 13 amino acids. The ends lost 0 bases at V and 5 bases at J; junction bases unmatched: 3. In germline, CDR1 is GTSNPN, CDR2 SVGIG (reference sequence). CDR3 sequence reads: CAWSVAGGTEAFF. The covered CDR3 bases are TGTGCCTGGAGTGTCGCAGGGGGGACTGAA.

As to this clone: The read comes to an end 3 residues before the CDR3 does, leaving the germline J gene to fill in the end. This rearrangement joins TRBV18 to TRBJ1-2; maybe TRBD1 (6 bases). CDR3 size: 13 residues. Looked up from germline, CDR1 is KGHSH and CDR2 is LQKENI. With 10 bases removed from V and 4 bases from J, the gap between germline ends came to 16 bases. Incomplete CDR3 DNA: TGTGCCACCACACAGGGCGTGAGCTATGGC. Encoded protein: CATTQGVSYG. The whole CDR3 protein is CATTQGVSYGYTF.

The sample holds many counts of this clone. The read finishes 3 residues shy of the CDR3 end, and the germline J gene is used to complete it. V and J are TRBV7-2 and TRBJ1-1; D is undetermined. Germline loops: CDR1 SGHTA, CDR2 FQGNSA. Trimming stripped 2 bases from V and 1 base from J, with 5 bases between. This CDR3 comprises 13 residues. CDR3 bases read: TGTGCCAGCAGCTTAATGCGGAACACTGAA. Residues: CASSLMRNTE. The CDR3 in full is CASSLMRNTEAFF.